These 23 T cell receptor beta chains originate from one sample sequenced in a study of Ad26.COV2.S vaccination and SARS-CoV-2 variants. The protocol was immunoSEQ multiplex PCR, while the TCRdb copy is restricted to in-frame clones and leaves out a portion. The repertoire holds 430,000 or so clones, roughly 90% seen once, with 9% to 15% in the top ten. Sample treatment: 15 to 20 received Ad26.COV2.S at low or high dose, single or two shots; several received placebo; per-sample allocation not given. The study sampled participants on day 63 after the first vaccine or placebo injection. The sample consisted of peripheral blood, taken in a trial of Ad26.COV2.S vaccine versus placebo. The receptors stem from a person between 18 and 65 years old who received the Ad26.COV2.S COVID-19 vaccine or a placebo.

The chain has TRBV18 and TRBJ2-3, with D unclear. Germline V lookup: CDR1 KGHSH, CDR2 LQKENI. The ends were cut back, 6 bases at V and 0 bases at J, with 7 bases in the middle. The CDR3 is made up of 13 amino acids. The CDR3 sequence: CASSPKSTDTQYF. DNA for the CDR3: TGTGCCAGCTCGCCAAAAAGCACAGATACGCAGTATTTT.

The chain is built from TRBV7-9 and TRBJ1-6; the D gene is possibly TRBD1 (5 bases). The CDR3 length is 13 residues. V was trimmed by 5 bases and J by 10 bases, leaving 12 bases between them. CDR1 is SEHNR and CDR2 is FQNEAQ in the germline V gene (reference sequence). CDR3 coding DNA: TGTGCCAGCAGCCCTCGACGGGGCTCACCCCTCCACTTT. Residues: CASSPRRGSPLHF.

This clone occurred once. The J gene is TRBJ2-7, the V gene TRBV5-1; the match to TRBD2 covers 16 bases. This CDR3 is 17 amino acids long. Germline V CDR1 and CDR2: SGHRS, YFSETQ. J was trimmed by 1 base and V by 0 bases; bases with no gene match: 1. CDR3 sequence reads: CASSLGGLAGGSYEQYF. As DNA, the CDR3 is TGCGCCAGCAGCTTGGGGGGACTAGCGGGAGGGTCCTACGAGCAGTACTTC.

CDR3: CSVRSLDGTINTGELFF. DNA for the CDR3: TGCAGCGTTAGGAGCCTGGACGGTACTATTAACACCGGGGAGCTGTTTTTT. The chain has TRBV29-1 and TRBJ2-2; D ambiguous. V lost 5 bases and J 2 bases, leaving 21 bases between the germline ends. Per germline, CDR1 SQVTM and CDR2 ANQGSEA. The CDR3 spans 17 residues.

The chain combines TRBV4-3 with TRBJ1-1; possible D gene TRBD1, 5 bases. V lost 0 bases to trimming and J lost 2 bases, with 16 bases between them. CDR1 LGHNA and CDR2 YSLEER come from the germline V gene. The CDR3 covers 17 residues. The CDR3 DNA reads as TGCGCCAGCAGCCAAGATCTGGGAGGGGAAACAAACACTGAAGCTTTCTTT. Protein: CASSQDLGGETNTEAFF.

The chain links TRBV27 to TRBJ1-1; D is undetermined. With 0 bases removed from V and 0 bases from J, the gap between germline ends came to 11 bases. Germline assignment: CDR1 MNHEY and CDR2 SMNVEV (reference sequence). The CDR3 consists of 16 residues. CDR3 amino acids: CASSLSSIGLNTEAFF. DNA for the CDR3: TGTGCCAGCAGTTTATCTAGTATAGGGCTGAACACTGAAGCTTTCTTT.

The chain employs TRBV4-3 and TRBJ2-1; 9 bases fit TRBD2. V dropped 0 bases and J dropped 8; count of bases not matched to a gene: 5. The germline gives CDR1 LGHNA, CDR2 YSLEER. The CDR3 sequence is 15 residues long. CDR3 DNA: TGCGCCAGCAGCCAAGATGGCGGGAGGGGAGATGAGCAGTTCTTC. It yields the protein CASSQDGGRGDEQFF.

J is TRBJ2-3 and V is TRBV6-5; 8 bases line up with TRBD1. The length of the CDR3 is 11 residues. V was clipped by 6 bases and J by 14 bases; unmatched bases: 7. Per germline, CDR1 MNHEY and CDR2 SVGAGI. The CDR3 DNA reads as TGTGCCAGCAGAAAGACAGGGGATATGTATTTT. This codes for CASRKTGDMYF.

The chain is built from TRBV29-1 and TRBJ2-1, with a weak D call TRBD1 (5 bases). Trimming took 6 bases from V and 9 from J, leaving 9 bases between them. The CDR3 totals 10 residues. Germline assignment: CDR1 SQVTM and CDR2 ANQGSEA. The CDR3 sequence: CSVVRGEQFF. The CDR3, as DNA: TGCAGCGTCGTAAGGGGTGAGCAGTTCTTC.

The chain joins TRBV28 to TRBJ2-7, with 9 bases that match TRBD2. The CDR3 contains 15 residues. CDR1 is MDHEN and CDR2 is SYDVKM in the germline V gene. The trim removed 3 bases at V and 2 bases at J, leaving 5 bases unmatched. DNA of the CDR3: TGTGCCAGCAGTTTGGTGATAGCGGGAGCCTACGAGCAGTACTTC. This translates into CASSLVIAGAYEQYF. The full variable domain, its missing parts supplied by reference TRBV28 and TRBJ2-7, is DVKVTQSSRYLVKRTGEKVFLECVQDMDHENMFWYRQDPGLGLRLIYFSYDVKMKEKGDIPEGYSVSREKKERFSLILESASTNQTSMYLCASSLVIAGAYEQYFGPGTRLTVT.

The rearrangement uses TRBV12-5 and TRBJ2-7; no clear D. The germline V gene encodes CDR1 LGHNT and CDR2 FRNRAP. There are 13 residues in the CDR3. Trimming cost V 0 bases and J 5 bases, with 8 bases left between them. The CDR3: CASGLVLKDEQYF. The CDR3 DNA sequence: TGTGCTAGTGGTTTGGTACTCAAGGACGAGCAGTACTTC.

CDR3 region: CASSFGQATEQYF. The CDR3 bases are TGTGCCAGCAGTTTTGGACAGGCAACCGAGCAGTACTTC. The V and J genes are TRBV28 and TRBJ2-7, with 7 bases that match TRBD1. The CDR3 spans 13 residues. V gave up 3 bases and J gave up 6 bases; unmatched junction bases: 5. Germline CDR1 is MDHEN and CDR2 is SYDVKM.

This sequence joins TRBV5-1 and TRBJ1-1; no reliable D call. Germline assignment: CDR1 SGHRS and CDR2 YFSETQ. V dropped 1 base and J dropped 8 bases, with 24 bases sitting between them. This CDR3 has 17 residues. The CDR3 loop reads CASSLRRDGVRIAEAFF. CDR3 DNA sequence: TGCGCCAGCAGCTTGAGAAGGGATGGGGTCCGGATCGCAGAAGCTTTCTTT.

This chain connects TRBV5-4 to TRBJ2-1, with unresolved D. Germline V gene lookup returns CDR1 SGHNT and CDR2 YYREEE (reference sequence). V lost 0 bases and J lost 9, with 7 bases in between. This CDR3 has 12 residues. CDR3 sequence reads: CASSLDRFEQFF. CDR3 DNA sequence: TGTGCCAGCAGCTTGGACCGCTTTGAGCAGTTCTTC. The full variable domain, in which reference TRBV5-4 and TRBJ2-1 provide the parts outside the CDR3, is ETGVTQSPTHLIKTRGQQVTLRCSSQSGHNTVSWYQQALGQGPQFIFQYYREEENGRGNFPPRFSGLQFPNYSSELNVNALELDDSALYLCASSLDRFEQFFGPGTRLTVL.

A single count supports this clone. The chain has TRBV27 and TRBJ1-4, with D unresolved. The germline V and J ends were trimmed by 4 bases and 3 bases, with 12 bases remaining between them. Germline V gene sequence: CDR1 MNHEY, CDR2 SMNVEV (reference sequence). CDR3 length: 15 amino acids. CDR3 nucleotide sequence: TGTGCCAGCAGTTCCCTGGGCAGAGCTAATGAAAAACTGTTTTTT. Encoded protein: CASSSLGRANEKLFF.

V and J are TRBV11-3 and TRBJ2-7, with a weak D call TRBD1 (6 bases). V lost 5 bases, J lost 5 bases, and 13 bases lay in between. This CDR3 contains 13 residues. Germline V gene sequence: CDR1 SGHNT, CDR2 YENEEA. Here the CDR3 DNA reads TGTGCCAGCAGCCCAGGGGACCGGAACGAGCAGTACTTC. Translation: CASSPGDRNEQYF.

The chain is built from TRBV24-1 and TRBJ1-3, with D unclear. In germline, CDR1 is KGHDR, CDR2 SFDVKD. The CDR3 has 11 amino acids. V was trimmed by 10 bases and J by 4 bases, leaving 7 bases between them. The CDR3 reads CATEQGNTIYF. Written as DNA, the CDR3 is TGTGCCACGGAACAGGGAAACACCATATATTTT.

V gene TRBV6-2 or TRBV6-3 combines with J gene TRBJ1-1; a weak D match, TRBD1 (6 bases). The CDR3 is 15 residues long. Germline assignment: CDR1 MNHEY and CDR2 SVGEGT. Trimming cost V 4 bases and J 0 bases, with 12 bases left between them. The CDR3 nucleotides read TGTGCCAGCAGTTCGACGGGACATATGAACACTGAAGCTTTCTTT. Encoded protein: CASSSTGHMNTEAFF.

The chain couples TRBV6-5 to TRBJ2-1; TRBD2 matches at 8 bases. The CDR3 runs to 15 residues. The trim removed 5 bases at V and 2 bases at J, leaving 5 bases unmatched. Per the germline V gene, CDR1 is MNHEY and CDR2 is SVGAGI. The chain's CDR3 is CASSLTSGPYNEQFF. CDR3 DNA sequence: TGTGCCAGCAGTCTAACTAGCGGTCCCTACAATGAGCAGTTCTTC.

The chain carries TRBV7-8 and TRBJ1-1, with D possibly being TRBD1 (5 bases). The germline V gene encodes CDR1 SGHVS and CDR2 FQNEAQ. This CDR3 has 16 residues. V was pared by 4 bases and J by 1 base, with 16 bases between. CDR3 residues: CASSSPWGRGNTEAFF. The CDR3 DNA reads TGTGCCAGCAGCTCGCCATGGGGCCGGGGGAACACTGAAGCTTTCTTT.

This clone was recorded once. This sequence joins TRBV29-1 and TRBJ1-1; D possibly corresponds to TRBD1 (5 bases). The CDR3 has 14 amino acids. Germline lookup yields CDR1 SQVTM and CDR2 ANQGSEA. Trimming removed 7 bases from V and 4 bases from J, with 19 bases in between. CDR3 DNA: TGCAGCGCTGATAAGGGTTTAGGGGCCACTGAAGCTTTCTTT. This codes for CSADKGLGATEAFF.

This clone appeared once. This rearrangement joins TRBV6-5 to TRBJ1-2, with D unresolved. V lost 5 bases and J lost 2, with 9 bases in between. CDR1 and CDR2 from the germline V gene are MNHEY and SVGAGI. This CDR3 spans 13 amino acids. The CDR3 DNA reads TGTGCCAGCAGTCTAGACAAGAACTATGGCTACACCTTC. Translating gives CASSLDKNYGYTF.

The chain carries TRBV5-6 and TRBJ2-3; maybe TRBD1 (6 bases). V was cut by 2 bases and J by 2 bases, with 9 bases left in between. From germline, CDR1 is SGHDT and CDR2 YYEEEE. The CDR3 is 14 amino acids. As DNA, the CDR3 is TGTGCCAGCAGCTTACAGGGACCCACAGATACGCAGTATTTT. Its protein is CASSLQGPTDTQYF.